The 2 T cell receptor beta chains listed next were all sequenced from one sample in a study of T cell responses to AZD1222 COVID-19 vaccine. Repertoires were generated with immunoSEQ multiplex PCR, while TCRdb's copy carries only in-frame clones and drops some. This sample yields approximately 100,000 clones, of which 92% are seen a single time; approximately 1.1% belongs to the top ten. The sequencing here drew on peripheral blood, taken on day 0 of AZD1222 vaccination. Receptors were obtained from an adult in good health.

CDR3 in amino acids: CASSVTRRQYNEQFF. The DNA for the CDR3 is TGTGCCAGCAGCGTAACCAGGAGGCAATACAATGAGCAGTTCTTC. This chain connects TRBV7-9 to TRBJ2-1, with D possibly matching TRBD2 (5 bases). Germline assignment: CDR1 SEHNR and CDR2 FQNEAQ (reference sequence). The CDR3 is 15 amino acids. The V and J ends lost 5 bases and 4 bases respectively, with 15 bases between them.

The V and J genes are TRBV9 and TRBJ1-2, with D tentatively TRBD1 (6 bases). CDR1 SGDLS and CDR2 YYNGEE come from the germline V gene. The CDR3 contains 15 residues. V was clipped by 4 bases and J by 2 bases, with 15 bases between them. The CDR3 DNA reads TGTGCCAGCAGCCTCGTGGACAGCCGAAACTATGGCTACACCTTC. It is translated as CASSLVDSRNYGYTF.